The 24 T cell receptor beta chains listed next were all sequenced from one sample in a study of cytotoxic CD8 clonotypes in ibrutinib-treated CLL. Method: immunoSEQ multiplex PCR; TCRdb's copy keeps in-frame clones and lacks some. This table holds some 100,000 clones, 58% found once. This material consisted of PBMCs, taken after 24 months of ibrutinib treatment. The receptor source for this set is a human donor with chronic lymphocytic leukemia.

The chain carries TRBV4-2 and TRBJ2-7; 7 bases map to TRBD1. The CDR3 totals 16 residues. CDR1 and CDR2 (germline): LGHNA, YNFKEQ. The V and J ends lost 5 bases and 3 bases, in that order; junction bases with no gene match: 13. The CDR3 sequence is CASSVVNFRDSYEQYF. The CDR3 nucleotides are TGTGCCAGCAGCGTAGTAAATTTTCGGGACAGCTACGAGCAGTACTTC.

V is TRBV7-6 and J is TRBJ2-3, with 10 bases aligning to TRBD2. The trim removed 3 bases at V and 1 base at J, leaving 1 base unmatched. The V gene's germline CDR1 is SGHVS and CDR2 FNYEAQ. The CDR3 totals 15 residues. As DNA, the CDR3 is TGTGCCAGCAGCTTCACTAGCGGGGGCACAGATACGCAGTATTTT. Protein sequence: CASSFTSGGTDTQYF.

The gene calls are TRBV7-9 and TRBJ2-5; TRBD2 matches 14 bases. The length of the CDR3 is 18 residues. Trimming at V came to 4 bases and at J to 5 bases, leaving 12 bases not matched to a gene. Germline V CDR1 and CDR2: SEHNR, FQNEAQ (reference sequence). The DNA for the CDR3 is TGTGCCAGCAGCTCGGGACTAGCGGGGGAGGGAGTCACTGAGACCCAGTACTTC. Translating it yields CASSSGLAGEGVTETQYF.

The V gene is TRBV29-1, the J gene TRBJ2-5; perhaps TRBD1 as D (6 bases). The CDR3 sequence is 12 residues long. CDR1 is SQVTM, CDR2 ANQGSEA, per germline. V gave up 1 base and J gave up 7 bases, with 10 bases separating them. The CDR3 nucleotides are TGCAGCGTTGAAGCGCGCAGGGGGACCCAGTACTTC. This codes for CSVEARRGTQYF.

The chain combines TRBV29-1 with TRBJ2-7, with D tentatively TRBD1 or TRBD2 (6 bases each). The CDR3 runs 14 residues. Germline-derived CDR1 and CDR2 are SQVTM and ANQGSEA. Trimming removed 5 bases at V and 5 bases at J, with 19 bases between. In nucleotides, the CDR3 is TGCAGCGTTATTAATAGGGGGGACGAGAACGAGCAGTACTTC. This sequence encodes CSVINRGDENEQYF.

V is TRBV5-5 and J is TRBJ1-3; no clear D. The V end was cut by 0 bases, the J end by 1 base, with 11 bases between. The germline gives CDR1 SGHKS, CDR2 YYEKEE (reference sequence). CDR3 size: 16 residues. CDR3 in DNA: TGTGCCAGCAGCTTGGGAACGGGGAGATCTGGAAACACCATATATTTT. Its translation: CASSLGTGRSGNTIYF.

A few counts support this clone. This chain links TRBV7-2 with TRBJ2-1; 12 positions agree with TRBD1. The germline gives CDR1 SGHTA, CDR2 FQGNSA. This CDR3 has 16 amino acids. With 7 bases clipped from V and 8 bases from J, the junction kept 12 bases outside the gene matches. This CDR3 is CASNLRKGQGAHEQFF. The CDR3 bases are TGTGCCAGCAATCTCCGGAAGGGACAGGGGGCTCATGAGCAGTTCTTC.

This clone was counted between two and nine times. The V call is TRBV7-9, the J call TRBJ2-2; TRBD1 aligns across 9 bases. Germline CDR1 SEHNR, CDR2 FQNEAQ (reference sequence). The CDR3 is 15 residues long. J lost 6 bases, V lost 3 bases, and 5 bases had no gene match. The CDR3 sequence is CASSFNTGGAGELFF. The CDR3 DNA is TGTGCCAGCAGCTTTAATACAGGGGGCGCCGGGGAGCTGTTTTTT.

The rearrangement uses TRBV5-5 and TRBJ2-1; TRBD1 is a possible D gene (5 bases). The CDR3 loop spans 14 amino acids. The V gene lost 1 base and the J gene lost 3 bases, with 8 bases spanning the gap. Germline-derived CDR1 and CDR2 are SGHKS and YYEKEE (reference sequence). The CDR3 region is CASSLTRVYNEQFF. The CDR3 coding sequence is TGTGCCAGCAGCTTGACCAGGGTCTACAATGAGCAGTTCTTC. Looking up the rest from reference TRBV5-5 and TRBJ2-1 gives the full variable domain: DAGVTQSPTHLIKTRGQQVTLRCSPISGHKSVSWYQQVLGQGPQFIFQYYEKEERGRGNFPDRFSARQFPNYSSELNVNALLLGDSALYLCASSLTRVYNEQFFGPGTRLTVL.

The chain couples TRBV6-5 to TRBJ1-1, with D possibly TRBD1 on 5 matching bases. Germline CDR1 MNHEY, CDR2 SVGAGI. This CDR3 comprises 15 residues. Trimming stripped 2 bases from V and 4 bases from J, with 14 bases between. CDR3 sequence reads: CASSYGGGRSTEAFF. The CDR3, as DNA: TGTGCCAGCAGTTACGGGGGAGGGAGGAGCACTGAAGCTTTCTTT.

The CDR3 loop is CASSLPSGGQGYNEQFF. In nucleotides, the CDR3 is TGCGCCAGCAGCCTGCCATCCGGGGGACAGGGCTACAATGAGCAGTTCTTC. This chain links TRBV4-1 with TRBJ2-1, with 9 bases fitting TRBD1. The J segment lost 3 bases and the V segment lost 4 bases, leaving 10 bases of the junction unmatched. Germline V gene sequence: CDR1 MGHRA, CDR2 YSYEKL. CDR3 length: 17 residues.

The J gene is TRBJ1-1, the V gene TRBV14, with 9 bases matching TRBD1. This CDR3 spans 16 amino acids. Germline CDR1 is SGHDN and CDR2 is FVKESK. The V segment lost 4 bases and the J segment 3 bases; nucleotides outside the gene matches: 9. CDR3 amino acids: CASSPEYGQGYTEAFF. The CDR3 coding sequence is TGTGCCAGCAGCCCAGAATACGGACAGGGGTACACTGAAGCTTTCTTT.

This clone was seen only a few times. The chain joins TRBV6-5 to TRBJ2-7, with 8 bases lining up with TRBD2. The CDR3 spans 13 residues. The V segment lost 11 bases and the J segment 2 bases; nucleotides outside the gene matches: 8. Per the germline V gene, CDR1 is MNHEY and CDR2 is SVGAGI. The CDR3 coding sequence is TGTGCCGCCCGGGACGGGGGGGCCTACGAGCAGTACTTC. It yields the protein CAARDGGAYEQYF.

The chain is built from TRBV7-2 and TRBJ1-2, with 7 nucleotides matching TRBD1. The CDR3 spans 14 residues. Germline loops: CDR1 SGHTA, CDR2 FQGNSA. With V trimmed by 1 base and J by 8 bases, 7 bases remained unmatched. The CDR3 protein is CASSLGPGGGGYTF. The CDR3 DNA reads TGTGCCAGCAGCTTAGGTCCAGGGGGAGGAGGCTACACCTTC.

This clone occurred a few times. The J gene is TRBJ1-1, the V gene TRBV5-1; D ambiguous. The CDR3 runs 14 residues. Germline CDR1 reads SGHRS; CDR2 reads YFSETQ. Trimming pared 3 bases from V and 1 base from J, leaving 10 bases between. The CDR3 is CASSSWGTNTEAFF. CDR3 coding DNA: TGCGCCAGCAGCTCCTGGGGAACGAACACTGAAGCTTTCTTT. Full variable domain (rest looked up from reference TRBV5-1 and TRBJ1-1): KAGVTQTPRYLIKTRGQQVTLSCSPISGHRSVSWYQQTPGQGLQFLFEYFSETQRNKGNFPGRFSGRQFSNSRSEMNVSTLELGDSALYLCASSSWGTNTEAFFGQGTRLTVV.

The J gene is TRBJ1-1, the V gene TRBV19; D not resolved. CDR1 is LNHDA and CDR2 is SQIVND in the germline V gene (reference sequence). Trimming cost V 2 bases and J 4 bases, with 17 bases left between them. The CDR3 covers 16 residues. The CDR3 region has the DNA TGTGCCAGTAGTATATCTTCCCAGGTGGCCGGCACTGAAGCTTTCTTT. Translated: CASSISSQVAGTEAFF.

V gene TRBV7-3 combines with J gene TRBJ2-5; TRBD2 agrees at 8 bases. Germline V lookup: CDR1 SGHTA, CDR2 FQGTGA. This CDR3 comprises 15 residues. V shed 0 bases and J 3 bases; nucleotides not matched to a gene: 3. DNA for the CDR3: TGTGCCAGCAGCTTAACGGGGACTAGGGAAGAGACCCAGTACTTC. Translating it yields CASSLTGTREETQYF.

The genes are TRBV5-4 and TRBJ1-6; perhaps TRBD1 as D (5 bases). The CDR3 is 19 amino acids. V lost 1 base to trimming and J lost 0 bases, with 17 bases between them. Germline V gives CDR1 SGHNT, CDR2 YYREEE (reference sequence). The CDR3 region is CASSLSPGIYSSYNSPLHF. The CDR3 DNA reads as TGTGCCAGCAGCTTGTCGCCAGGGATTTATAGCTCCTATAATTCACCCCTCCACTTT.

The rearrangement links TRBV7-2 to TRBJ1-4, with TRBD1 as a possible D gene (5 bases). This CDR3 comprises 16 residues. CDR1 and CDR2 from the germline V gene are SGHTA and FQGNSA. Trimming shortened V by 1 base and J by 0 bases, and 9 bases separated the two germline ends. CDR3 protein: CASSLVGGATNEKLFF. The CDR3 DNA sequence: TGTGCCAGCAGCTTAGTAGGAGGGGCAACTAATGAAAAACTGTTTTTT.

The rearrangement links TRBV9 to TRBJ2-3, with D unclear. CDR1 SGDLS and CDR2 YYNGEE come from the germline V gene. The CDR3 is 14 amino acids. Trimming left V 4 bases short and J 0 bases short, with 9 bases between. CDR3 coding DNA: TGTGCCAGCAGCCCCCGACAAAGCACAGATACGCAGTATTTT. This gives the protein CASSPRQSTDTQYF.

This clone came up a few times. The chain links TRBV30 to TRBJ1-5; possibly TRBD1 for D (6 bases). Trimming removed 2 bases from V and 6 bases from J, with 11 bases in between. This CDR3 is built from 13 residues. Per germline, CDR1 GTSNPN and CDR2 SVGIG (reference sequence). In DNA, the CDR3 is TGTGCCTGGAGTAAGTTAGGGGGTCAGCCCCAGCATTTT. Translated: CAWSKLGGQPQHF.

This clone was detected only a few times. The CDR3 is CASSPRGRDGNTIYF. In nucleotides, the CDR3 is TGTGCCAGCAGTCCGAGGGGGCGAGATGGAAACACCATATATTTT. This chain joins TRBV6-5 and TRBJ1-3; 7 bases line up with TRBD1. Germline assignment: CDR1 MNHEY and CDR2 SVGAGI. The J segment lost 3 bases and the V segment lost 5 bases, leaving 7 bases of the junction unmatched. The CDR3 consists of 15 residues.

The chain links TRBV28 to TRBJ2-7, with 8 bases identical to TRBD1. The V segment lost 4 bases and the J segment 2 bases; nucleotides outside the gene matches: 7. Germline V lookup: CDR1 MDHEN, CDR2 SYDVKM. The CDR3 loop spans 15 amino acids. The CDR3 DNA is TGTGCCAGCAGTTCGGGGACAGGATCTACCTACGAGCAGTACTTC. It is translated as CASSSGTGSTYEQYF.

The genes are TRBV30 and TRBJ1-1; D may be TRBD1 (6 bases). CDR1 is GTSNPN and CDR2 is SVGIG in the germline V gene (reference sequence). V lost 2 bases to trimming and J lost 11 bases, with 18 bases between them. CDR3 length: 13 residues. As DNA, the CDR3 is TGTGCCTGGAGTCCCGACAAGGGGGTTTACGCTTTCTTT. Amino acid sequence: CAWSPDKGVYAFF.